This TCR beta chain is from a study of multiple sclerosis patients with progressive multifocal leukoencephalopathy. Using immunoSEQ multiplex PCR, the repertoire was profiled, and TCRdb retains in-frame clones only, with some absent. This sample yields fewer than 40,000 clones, of which around 92% are seen a single time; less than 2.5% belongs to the top ten. The time point: before natalizumab initiation. Trimming pared 0 bases from V and 2 bases from J, leaving 5 bases between. The CDR3 sequence is 14 residues long. Germline CDR1 is MDHEN and CDR2 is SYDVKM. This clonotype was obtained from a man aged 25-45 years with multiple sclerosis. The chain combines TRBV28 with TRBJ1-5; weak D call: TRBD1 (5 bases). Source material: PBMCs. The CDR3 spells CASSLWGGNQPQHF. DNA of the CDR3: TGTGCCAGCAGTTTATGGGGGGGCAATCAGCCCCAGCATTTT.